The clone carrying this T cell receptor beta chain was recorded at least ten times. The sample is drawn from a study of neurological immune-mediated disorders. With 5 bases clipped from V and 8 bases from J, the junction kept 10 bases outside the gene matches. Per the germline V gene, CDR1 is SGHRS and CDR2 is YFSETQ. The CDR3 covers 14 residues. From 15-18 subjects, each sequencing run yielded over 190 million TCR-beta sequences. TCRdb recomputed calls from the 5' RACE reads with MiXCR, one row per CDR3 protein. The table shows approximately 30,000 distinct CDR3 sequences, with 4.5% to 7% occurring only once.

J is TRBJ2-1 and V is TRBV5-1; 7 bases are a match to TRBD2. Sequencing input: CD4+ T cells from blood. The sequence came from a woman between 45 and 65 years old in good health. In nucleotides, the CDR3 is TGCGCCAGCAGTAAAGGCGGGAGTTTGGATGAGCAGTTCTTC. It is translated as CASSKGGSLDEQFF.